This entry lists 10 T cell receptor beta chains sequenced from one sample in a study of cytomegalovirus exposure and HLA in healthy donors. Primers: 60 Vbeta forward and 13 Jbeta reverse. Libraries were prepared by immunoSEQ multiplex PCR; TCRdb keeps only in-frame clonotypes and omits some of them. This sample's clone table lists roughly 50,000 clones. The sequencing sample was made of PBMCs. Receptor source: a woman in her thirties or forties in good health and CMV-seronegative.

This chain joins TRBV9 and TRBJ2-3, with D tentatively TRBD2 (6 bases). V was trimmed by 3 bases and J by 1 base, leaving 15 bases between them. Germline loops: CDR1 SGDLS, CDR2 YYNGEE. CDR3 length equals 16 residues. CDR3 nucleotide sequence: TGTGCCAGCAGCGCTTCGGGACTGCAGGGCACAGATACGCAGTATTTT. Its protein product is CASSASGLQGTDTQYF.

This chain links TRBV7-2 with TRBJ2-1; TRBD1 is a possible D gene (6 bases). The CDR3 has 12 residues. Trimming removed 5 bases at V and 13 bases at J, with 15 bases between. Per germline, CDR1 SGHTA and CDR2 FQGNSA. CDR3 amino acids: CASSNTGFIQFF. The DNA for the CDR3 is TGTGCCAGCAGCAATACAGGGTTTATCCAGTTCTTC.

The chain joins TRBV4-3 to TRBJ2-7; 9 bases are shared with TRBD2. The germline V gene encodes CDR1 LGHNA and CDR2 YSLEER. This CDR3 has 15 residues. The V segment lost 1 base and the J segment 2 bases; nucleotides outside the gene matches: 3. The CDR3 DNA reads as TGCGCCAGCAGCCAAGGGACTAGCGAAACCTACGAGCAGTACTTC. Its translation is CASSQGTSETYEQYF.

The CDR3 DNA sequence: TGCGCCAGCAGCTTGGAGGGACAGGGCATTCAGCCCCAGCATTTT. Its translation is CASSLEGQGIQPQHF. The V gene is TRBV5-1, the J gene TRBJ1-5, with 9 positions matching TRBD1. Germline CDR1 is SGHRS and CDR2 is YFSETQ. V was clipped by 0 bases and J by 6 bases; unmatched bases: 4. The CDR3 runs to 15 residues.

CDR3 region: CSVQTDPYEQYF. DNA of the CDR3: TGCAGCGTCCAGACAGATCCCTACGAGCAGTACTTC. The J gene is TRBJ2-7, the V gene TRBV29-1; maybe TRBD1 (5 bases). The V gene's germline CDR1 is SQVTM and CDR2 ANQGSEA. Trimming took 6 bases from V and 2 from J, leaving 11 bases between them. The CDR3 is 12 residues long.

J is TRBJ2-7 and V is TRBV9; 8 bases line up with TRBD2. V lost 1 base and J lost 1; bases outside the gene matches: 1. Germline assignment: CDR1 SGDLS and CDR2 YYNGEE. There are 14 residues in the CDR3. The CDR3 sequence is CASSVREGSYEQYF. In DNA form, the CDR3 reads TGTGCCAGCAGCGTACGGGAGGGTTCCTACGAGCAGTACTTC. The full variable domain, its missing parts supplied by reference TRBV9 and TRBJ2-7, is DSGVTQTPKHLITATGQRVTLRCSPRSGDLSVYWYQQSLDQGLQFLIQYYNGEERAKGNILERFSAQQFPDLHSELNLSSLELGDSALYFCASSVREGSYEQYFGPGTRLTVT.

The chain couples TRBV28 to TRBJ1-2; 9 nucleotides match TRBD1. V lost 2 bases to trimming and J lost 4 bases; unmatched junction nucleotides: 11. Germline loops: CDR1 MDHEN, CDR2 SYDVKM. The CDR3 runs to 17 residues. The CDR3: CASSLVAIQGATYGYTF. CDR3 DNA sequence: TGTGCCAGCAGTTTAGTGGCTATACAGGGGGCGACCTATGGCTACACCTTC.

This chain uses TRBV9 with TRBJ2-3; perhaps TRBD2 as D (5 bases). The CDR3 contains 15 residues. Germline CDR1 SGDLS, CDR2 YYNGEE. Trimming shortened V by 0 bases and J by 2 bases, and 10 bases separated the two germline ends. CDR3 protein: CASSVASTDTDTQYF. The CDR3, as DNA: TGTGCCAGCAGCGTAGCTAGCACTGACACAGATACGCAGTATTTT.

The gene calls are TRBV7-2 and TRBJ1-2, with 10 bases aligning to TRBD1. Germline trimming cut 8 bases from V and 4 bases from J; bases unmatched to any gene: 10. Looked up from germline, CDR1 is SGHTA and CDR2 is FQGNSA. The CDR3 extends over 15 amino acids. For the CDR3, the DNA is TGTGCCAGCTGCCAAGGGACAGGGGAATTCTATGGCTACACCTTC. It codes for CASCQGTGEFYGYTF.

V gene TRBV29-1 combines with J gene TRBJ2-2, with D possibly TRBD1 on 6 matching bases. Trimming left V 4 bases short and J 5 bases short, with 11 bases between. There are 13 residues in the CDR3. Germline values: CDR1 SQVTM, CDR2 ANQGSEA. The CDR3 loop reads CSVGTAMTGELFF. CDR3 in DNA: TGCAGCGTTGGGACAGCCATGACCGGGGAGCTGTTTTTT.